The clone carrying this TCR beta chain was seen a few times. Its specificity is not known. TCRdb recomputed calls from the RACE reads with MiXCR, one row per CDR3 protein. This sample has more than 95,000 distinct CDR3 sequences, with 30% to 35% found just once. These data are taken from a study of human T cells and chemical hapten exposure. Time point noted: patch test 3, about 24 weeks after DPC sensitization. Documented treatment: therapeutic diphenylcyclopropenone sensitization with weekly scalp DPC. Germline V lookup: CDR1 SNHLY, CDR2 FYNNEI. Trimming removed 8 bases from V and 8 bases from J, with 10 bases in between. The CDR3 is made up of 11 amino acids. Notes on the study in general: More PT1 expanded TCRs went with higher patch test scores.

The input for sequencing was whole blood, taken in connection with sensitization to the hapten diphenylcyclopropenone (DPC). The source is a man in his forties or fifties with alopecia areata. Some clones in this sample may be carry-over from other donors' samples. This chain uses TRBV2 with TRBJ2-1, with a possible D match to TRBD1 (5 bases). The CDR3 is CASQGVDEQFF. CDR3 nucleotide sequence: TGTGCCAGCCAAGGGGTCGATGAGCAGTTCTTC.